This TCR beta chain was obtained from a study of T cell responses to AZD1222 COVID-19 vaccine (dated by TCRdb to the early 2020s). As for the study more broadly: TCR sequencing was performed for fewer than 250 trial participants, of whom 200 to 220 were given two doses of AZD1222 and around 25 were given two doses of MenACWY control vaccine. Trial participants were enrolled into age subgroups of 18-55, 56-69 and 70-plus years, which contained about 160, 30 and 59 TCR-sequenced participants, respectively. Results the study describes overall, beyond this receptor: After two AZD1222 doses, spike-specific TCR breadth and depth were significantly higher than at day 0 and than in MenACWY recipients. Nearly half of unique spike-specific TCRs reportedly recognized epitopes outside regions mutated in the B.1.351 and B.1.1.7 variants. Because no day 14 peak-response samples were available, repertoires were characterized only after the peak T cell response. The vaccine-associated CD4 TCRs covered the entire spike protein, and the dominant responses fell in regions 160-218 and 743-854. In the small 56-69-year group, the increase in depth fell short of significance, most likely because of low power. Participants were mostly white British and included more females than males, and it was suggested by the authors that clonal diversity may have been underestimated. Conclusions about previously exposed vaccinees are limited because only six or seven AZD1222 recipients were SARS-CoV-2 seropositive at baseline.

The CDR3 regions of human TCRbeta chains were analyzed by immunosequencing. The authors' pipeline ran thus. TCRs in the repertoires were matched against a reference library of SARS-CoV-2-specific TCRs that had been generated with the MIRA antigen-specificity platform. Breadth was defined as the fraction of unique TCRs that were SARS-CoV-2-associated, and depth was defined as the fraction of total T cells that were SARS-CoV-2-associated. Using the MIRA data, every spike-specific TCR was mapped to the spike region that the TCR reacted to and assigned to either a CD4 or a CD8 class. Log10-transformed breadth and depth values were compared by one-way ANOVA with Sidak's multiple comparisons tests. TCRdb obtained this table from immuneACCESS and retained in-frame rearrangements with V and J assigned. These tables miss some clones; where compared with another copy, unresolved V genes account for less than half of the shortfall, and the remainder is unexplained. The V and J calls and clone size were taken over from that table, and D and trimming were inferred from the DNA. The sample table contains about 69,000 clones; only one count was recorded for roughly 80% of them. The ten biggest clones cover more than 13% of the sample.

The time point label on this specimen signifies: about 28 days (+/-7) after the second vaccine dose. AZD1222 recipients given second doses at about 4 weeks or at about 12 weeks were pooled, since spike-specific TCR depth and breadth were not found to differ between the two schedules. Vaccinee samples were obtained from the UK trials COV001 and COV002, which included a single-blind randomized controlled phase 2/3 trial of AZD1222 (ChAdOx1 nCoV-19) in healthy adults. For TCRbeta chain sequencing, PBMC samples were collected from trial participants at day 0 and at day 28 after the second dose. The germline V gene specifies SGHVS as CDR1 and FQNEAQ as CDR2. The CDR3 has 20 amino acids, counting the end cysteine and phenylalanine. The retained sequence is limited to the CDR3, 60 bases, with the frame set at the first base. Relative to germline, V is 2 bases shorter and J is 2 bases shorter, with 25 bases between their ends.

This clone was detected once. What this receptor recognizes is not known. One base away there is no much larger clone; base qualities are not given. Sequenced material: peripheral blood, taken 28 days after the second AZD1222 dose. This receptor chain uses TRBV7-8 and TRBJ1-5; TRBD1 is perhaps the D gene, given 5 matching bases. The source of this sequence is an adult who received the AZD1222 COVID-19 vaccine. The CDR3 has the sequence CASSLLLRGRVLRGNQPQHF. The sequenced DNA: TGTGCCAGCAGCTTACTGCTCCGCGGCAGGGTATTAAGGGGCAATCAGCCCCAGCATTTT. The full variable domain, completed from the reference TRBV7-8 and TRBJ1-5 proteins outside the CDR3, reads GAGVSQSPRYKVAKRGQDVALRCDPISGHVSLFWYQQALGQGPEFLTYFQNEAQLDKSGLPSDRFFAERPEGSVSTLKIQRTQQEDSAVYLCASSLLLRGRVLRGNQPQHFGDGTRLSIL.